This TCR beta chain was identified during a study of CD8+ T cells in alopecia areata. Germline V gene sequence: CDR1 SQVTM, CDR2 ANQGSEA. CDR3 length: 14 residues. With V trimmed by 7 bases and J by 6 bases, 6 bases remained unmatched. Study-wide points: Normal scalp had lower clonality than lesional scalp, with alopecia totalis/universalis lesions showing this most strongly.

Sequencing relied on a cDNA template that was reverse transcribed from extracted RNA. Clones were read by immunoSEQ multiplex PCR, and TCRdb kept only the in-frame ones, dropping some. The sample lists roughly 150,000 clones, 55% occurring once. Of note for this clone: What it binds is unknown.

Sequences were obtained from CD4+ T cells sorted from blood. The sequence was collected from a human donor in good health. The chain has TRBV29-1 and TRBJ2-4; 13 bases match TRBD2. The CDR3 spells CSARTSGRRNIQYF. The CDR3, as DNA: TGCAGCGCTAGGACTAGCGGGAGAAGAAACATTCAGTACTTC.